The clone carrying this T cell receptor (beta chain) appeared a few times. Its target is unknown. The data stem from a study of T cells after yellow fever vaccination. Whole-study context: Preparation used SMART-Seq v4 Ultra Low Input for the low-cell-number fractions. Study conclusions and caveats: Abundant clonotypes from the bulk population could have been carried over as contaminants into FACS-sorted repertoires. Weaker in magnitude, the secondary response showed a faster peak on day 5 versus 15.

V dropped 1 base and J dropped 2; count of bases not matched to a gene: 4. Germline CDR1 and CDR2: SGHDT and YYEEEE. There are 16 residues in the CDR3. TCRdb recomputed calls from the 5' RACE reads with MiXCR, one row per CDR3 protein. The repertoire has about 510,000 distinct CDR3 sequences, 20% to 25% of them found once; the top ten carry 15% to 20%. The chain couples TRBV5-6 to TRBJ2-3; 10 bases are a match to TRBD2. This receptor was obtained from a man between 18 and 29 years old who received the YFV17D yellow fever vaccine. The sample in question was PBMCs, obtained less than 25 days after the first yellow fever vaccination. The DNA of the CDR3 is TGTGCCAGCAGCTTGTCTAGCGGGGGTGTCACAGATACGCAGTATTTT. It encodes CASSLSSGGVTDTQYF.